This is a list of T cell receptor beta chains from one sample in a study of identical twins. Each CDR3 protein is one row after TCRdb ran MiXCR on the 5' RACE reads. In the table there are 450,000 or so distinct CDR3 sequences, roughly 13% of which are singletons. A further study also used this sample, focusing on yellow fever vaccine responses in identical twins.

The specimen sequenced was CD4+ T cells sorted from blood. The receptors derive from a woman aged 18 to 35 in good health. Both conserved end residues are part of each CDR3. A D gene is named only where the DNA matches it firmly. A clone size is listed for some rows: how often the clone was seen (once, few, many), or a class if it is expanded.

v_gene	d_gene	abundance	CDR3aa
TRBV19	.	few	CASTRTFRSEQFGYTF
TRBV6-5	TRBD2	.	CASSYNGLAGITDTQYF
TRBV24-1	.	many	CATSDSAGTSTDTQYF
TRBV2	.	.	CASGRGQGHYEQYF
TRBV12-3/TRBV12-4	TRBD1	few	CASSSDRGNSPLHF
TRBV19	.	.	CASSNPAFRFSNNEQFF
TRBV6-1	.	few	CASIRQEVDTEAFF
TRBV7-9	.	once	CASTSGETEAFF
TRBV12-3/TRBV12-4	.	few	CASSHTGNEQFF
TRBV2	TRBD2	.	CASSGLAGGAQYF
TRBV25-1	TRBD1	many	CASSRFRDRDQETQYF
TRBV6-1	.	.	CASSGYGRDTQYF
TRBV28	.	.	CASKGIWGAHEAFF
TRBV6-5	.	.	CASSYSGTTGELFF
TRBV29-1	.	few	CSAGVQTLTYEQYF
TRBV6-1	TRBD1	.	CATHDREFEETQYF